The 21 T cell receptor beta chains given below trace back to one sample, sequenced in a study of shared clonotypes between healthy human individuals. Sequencing used immunoSEQ multiplex PCR; TCRdb keeps in-frame clones, though not all of them. This table has approximately 1,000,000 clones, 70% to 85% appearing once. Sequencing input: memory CD4+ T cells from PBMCs. Subset denoted: CD45RA-negative fraction. The source is a young man in good health. Some clones in this sample may be carry-over from other donors' samples.

The chain combines TRBV27 with TRBJ2-5, with TRBD1 as a possible D gene (8 bases). The CDR3 extends over 14 amino acids. V was shortened by 6 bases and J by 5 bases, with 16 bases between the two germline ends. Germline CDR1 and CDR2: MNHEY and SMNVEV (reference sequence). The CDR3 DNA reads TGTGCCAGCAGCTTCGACAGGGGAGGGGAGACCCAGTACTTC. Translating it yields CASSFDRGGETQYF.

The chain links TRBV7-8 to TRBJ2-5, with TRBD2 identical over 11 bases. Germline V gene data show CDR1 as SGHVS and CDR2 as FQNEAQ. Trimming at V came to 5 bases and at J to 0 bases, leaving 11 bases not matched to a gene. The CDR3 loop spans 18 amino acids. CDR3 in amino acids: CASSPRTSGRWYQETQYF. CDR3 coding DNA: TGTGCCAGCAGCCCCCGGACTAGCGGGCGCTGGTACCAAGAGACCCAGTACTTC. Variable domain in full (rest from reference TRBV7-8 and TRBJ2-5): GAGVSQSPRYKVAKRGQDVALRCDPISGHVSLFWYQQALGQGPEFLTYFQNEAQLDKSGLPSDRFFAERPEGSVSTLKIQRTQQEDSAVYLCASSPRTSGRWYQETQYFGPGTRLLVL.

V gene TRBV28 combines with J gene TRBJ1-2; 7 positions match TRBD1. The CDR3 runs to 14 residues. J lost 5 bases, V lost 4 bases, and 7 bases had no gene match. Per germline, CDR1 MDHEN and CDR2 SYDVKM. CDR3 sequence reads: CASSSTIRGYGYTF. The CDR3 coding sequence is TGTGCCAGCAGTTCAACCATCAGGGGGTATGGCTACACCTTC.

V gene TRBV15 combines with J gene TRBJ2-3, with D perhaps matching TRBD2 (5 bases). The CDR3 extends over 16 amino acids. CDR1 and CDR2 (germline): LNHNV, YYDKDF (reference sequence). V was clipped by 2 bases and J by 4 bases, with 16 bases between them. The CDR3 DNA reads TGTGCCACCAGCAGAATGCGGGCGGGTCGGGCAGATACGCAGTATTTT. It encodes CATSRMRAGRADTQYF. The full variable domain, in which reference TRBV15 and TRBJ2-3 provide the parts outside the CDR3, is DAMVIQNPRYQVTQFGKPVTLSCSQTLNHNVMYWYQQKSSQAPKLLFHYYDKDFNNEADTPDNFQSRRPNTSFCFLDIRSPGLGDTAMYLCATSRMRAGRADTQYFGPGTRLTVL.

V gene TRBV6-6 combines with J gene TRBJ2-4; 7 positions agree with TRBD2. CDR1 and CDR2 from the germline V gene are MNHNY and SVGAGI (reference sequence). V lost 2 bases and J lost 8; bases outside the gene matches: 0. The CDR3 contains 12 residues. The CDR3 sequence: CASSYGRDIQYF. In nucleotides, the CDR3 is TGTGCCAGCAGTTACGGGAGGGACATTCAGTACTTC.

The chain recombines TRBV28 with TRBJ2-6; D is possibly TRBD1 (6 bases). V was pared by 8 bases and J by 2 bases, with 10 bases between. Looked up from germline, CDR1 is MDHEN and CDR2 is SYDVKM. The CDR3 consists of 14 residues. The CDR3 DNA reads TGTGCCAGCGCAGGGGCTGCTGGGGCCAACGTCCTGACTTTC. Residues: CASAGAAGANVLTF.

CDR3 amino acids: CASSLDPYNEQFF. CDR3 sequence (DNA): TGTGCCAGCAGCTTAGATCCCTACAATGAGCAGTTCTTC. V gene TRBV7-3 combines with J gene TRBJ2-1; D gene unclear. Germline V gene data show CDR1 as SGHTA and CDR2 as FQGTGA. CDR3 size: 13 residues. The V end lost 2 bases, the J end lost 2 bases, and 4 bases lay between the germline ends.

V and J are TRBV10-1 and TRBJ2-1; D gene unclear. Trimming cost V 5 bases and J 9 bases, with 8 bases left between them. Per the germline V gene, CDR1 is WNHNN and CDR2 is SYGVQD (reference sequence). This CDR3 has 11 amino acids. This chain's CDR3 is CASSTGFEQFF. CDR3 nucleotides: TGCGCCAGCAGTACCGGGTTTGAGCAGTTCTTC.

The chain joins TRBV5-1 to TRBJ1-2; D gene unclear. Germline values: CDR1 SGHRS, CDR2 YFSETQ. The CDR3 loop spans 14 amino acids. Trimming removed 4 bases at V and 3 bases at J, with 13 bases between. The CDR3: CASSLGSGDYGYTF. Written as DNA, the CDR3 is TGCGCCAGCAGCCTTGGTAGCGGGGACTATGGCTACACCTTC.

This clone was counted between two and nine times. The chain is built from TRBV6-4 and TRBJ2-1; tentatively, D is TRBD1 (6 bases). Germline V gene sequence: CDR1 MRHNA, CDR2 SNTAGT. V lost 6 bases to trimming and J lost 7 bases, with 13 bases between them. CDR3 length: 13 amino acids. CDR3 in DNA: TGTGCCAGCAGCCGGGACATCGGGAATGAGCAGTTCTTC. It specifies CASSRDIGNEQFF.

The rearrangement links TRBV2 to TRBJ1-4, with 9 bases aligning to TRBD1. CDR1 and CDR2 from the germline V gene are SNHLY and FYNNEI. V shed 6 bases, J shed 2 bases, and the junction held 4 bases outside the gene matches. There are 15 residues in the CDR3. Written as DNA, the CDR3 is TGTGCCAGCAGGGGCACAGGGGGCACTAATGAAAAACTGTTTTTT. It is translated as CASRGTGGTNEKLFF. Based on the CDR3 plus reference TRBV2 and TRBJ1-4, the full variable domain is EPEVTQTPSHQVTQMGQEVILRCVPISNHLYFYWYRQILGQKVEFLVSFYNNEISEKSEIFDDQFSVERPDGSNFTLKIRSTKLEDSAMYFCASRGTGGTNEKLFFGSGTQLSVL.

This clone was seen only once. This chain joins TRBV7-9 and TRBJ2-7; D possibly uses TRBD1 or TRBD2 (5 bases each). The CDR3 sequence is 15 residues long. CDR1 is SEHNR, CDR2 FQNEAQ, per germline (reference sequence). The germline V and J ends were trimmed by 4 bases and 3 bases, with 16 bases remaining between them. The CDR3 region is CASSWTEGKRYEQYF. The CDR3 nucleotides read TGTGCCAGCAGCTGGACCGAGGGGAAGCGCTACGAGCAGTACTTC.

This sequence joins TRBV14 and TRBJ2-4; tentative D call: TRBD2 (6 bases). The V gene lost 1 base and the J gene lost 13 bases, with 23 bases spanning the gap. This CDR3 has 16 amino acids. CDR1 SGHDN and CDR2 FVKESK come from the germline V gene. CDR3 nucleotides: TGTGCCAGCAGCCAAGGACTTAGCGGTCCTAGGCGGCCCCAGTACTTC. Protein sequence: CASSQGLSGPRRPQYF.

V is TRBV9 and J is TRBJ2-1; 8 positions agree with TRBD1. Germline V gives CDR1 SGDLS, CDR2 YYNGEE. The V gene end was trimmed by 4 bases and the J gene end by 7 bases; junction bases not matched to a gene: 10. The CDR3 runs to 15 residues. Here the CDR3 reads CASSPGQGKENEQFF. CDR3 DNA: TGTGCCAGCAGCCCAGGACAGGGAAAGGAAAATGAGCAGTTCTTC.

This rearrangement joins TRBV19 to TRBJ1-5; 7 nucleotides line up with TRBD1. V trimming: 7 bases; J trimming: 4 bases; junction bases outside the gene matches: 7. The germline V gene has CDR1 LNHDA and CDR2 SQIVND (reference sequence). The CDR3 covers 14 residues. CDR3 loop: CASTTTGINQPQHF. CDR3 nucleotides: TGTGCCAGTACTACGACAGGGATTAATCAGCCCCAGCATTTT.

This rearrangement joins TRBV5-1 to TRBJ2-4; D tentatively fits TRBD1 or TRBD2 (5 bases each). Looked up from germline, CDR1 is SGHRS and CDR2 is YFSETQ. V lost 2 bases and J lost 9, with 18 bases in between. CDR3 length equals 15 residues. CDR3 sequence (DNA): TGCGCCAGCAGCTTACATGGGGCGGACCGGGGCATTCAGTACTTC. This encodes CASSLHGADRGIQYF.

This clone has ten or more counts. At the DNA level, this CDR3 is encoded by other sequences in the same sample as well. This chain uses TRBV30 with TRBJ1-5, with D possibly being TRBD1 (5 bases). Germline V gives CDR1 GTSNPN, CDR2 SVGIG (reference sequence). This CDR3 contains 15 residues. With 3 bases removed from V and 4 bases from J, the gap between germline ends came to 16 bases. The CDR3 sequence: CAWRDGGGRNQPQHF. CDR3 sequence (DNA): TGTGCCTGGAGGGACGGGGGGGGAAGGAATCAGCCCCAGCATTTT.

This clone was detected only a few times. The chain recombines TRBV11-2 with TRBJ2-5; D possibly corresponds to TRBD1 (6 bases). There are 14 residues in the CDR3. V lost 5 bases to trimming and J lost 2 bases, with 12 bases between them. CDR1 is SGHAT, CDR2 FQNNGV, per germline. CDR3 sequence reads: CASSLSTGQETQYF. The CDR3 nucleotides are TGTGCCAGCAGCCTCTCCACAGGGCAAGAGACCCAGTACTTC.

V usage is TRBV9 and J usage is TRBJ2-1, with 14 nucleotides matching TRBD2. The CDR3 length is 18 residues. Germline V gene sequence: CDR1 SGDLS, CDR2 YYNGEE. V shed 3 bases and J 6 bases; nucleotides not matched to a gene: 11. CDR3 nucleotides: TGTGCCAGCAGCGATAGGACTAGCGGGAGGAGCTGGGGCAATGAGCAGTTCTTC. Its protein is CASSDRTSGRSWGNEQFF.

To note about this clone: Since a much larger clone is just one base distant, this may be a read error. The chain combines TRBV28 with TRBJ1-2; D is undetermined. This CDR3 is built from 14 residues. Germline V CDR1 and CDR2: MDHEN, SYDVKM. As DNA, the CDR3 is TGTGCCAGCACCTTGACACATCTTAACTATGGCTGCACCTTC. It translates to CASTLTHLNYGCTF.

This chain joins TRBV28 and TRBJ1-2, with 7 bases identical to TRBD1. The CDR3 contains 15 residues. V shed 10 bases and J 4 bases; nucleotides not matched to a gene: 15. Germline CDR1 and CDR2: MDHEN and SYDVKM. This CDR3 is CATLGEQGDLYGYTF. In DNA form, the CDR3 reads TGTGCCACCCTAGGGGAGCAGGGGGATCTCTATGGCTACACCTTC.